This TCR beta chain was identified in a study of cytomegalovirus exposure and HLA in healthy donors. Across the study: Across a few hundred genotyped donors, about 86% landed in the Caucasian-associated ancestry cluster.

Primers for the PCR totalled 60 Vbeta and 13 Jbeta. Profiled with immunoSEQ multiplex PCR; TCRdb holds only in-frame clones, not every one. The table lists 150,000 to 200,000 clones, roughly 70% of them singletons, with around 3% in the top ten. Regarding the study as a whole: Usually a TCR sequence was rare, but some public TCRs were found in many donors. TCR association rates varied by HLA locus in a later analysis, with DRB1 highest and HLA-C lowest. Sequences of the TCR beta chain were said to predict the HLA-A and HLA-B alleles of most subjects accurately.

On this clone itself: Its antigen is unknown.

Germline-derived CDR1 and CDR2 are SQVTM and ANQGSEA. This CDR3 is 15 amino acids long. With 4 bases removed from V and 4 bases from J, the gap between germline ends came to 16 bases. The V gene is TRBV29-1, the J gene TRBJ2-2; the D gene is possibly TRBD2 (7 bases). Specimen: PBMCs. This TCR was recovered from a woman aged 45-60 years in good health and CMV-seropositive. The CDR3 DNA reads TGCAGCGTTGGGGGGACGGGGGGCAGCACCGGGGAGCTGTTTTTT. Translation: CSVGGTGGSTGELFF.